The 21 T cell receptor beta chains below come from one sample, sequenced in a study of blood T cell repertoires in COVID-19. Produced via immunoSEQ multiplex PCR; TCRdb's table is partial and in-frame only. This table holds about 170,000 clones, over 70% found once. The sample consisted of peripheral blood. Every receptor here comes from a man between 65 and 79 years old with acute or convalescent COVID-19.

This clone came up many times. This chain uses TRBV14 with TRBJ2-1, with TRBD2 identical over 14 bases. Losses at the gene ends were 7 bases for V and 6 bases for J; bases not matched to a gene: 5. Per germline, CDR1 SGHDN and CDR2 FVKESK. The CDR3 sequence is 15 residues long. CDR3 protein: CASTMTSGGANEQFF. CDR3 nucleotide sequence: TGTGCCAGCACTATGACTAGCGGGGGGGCCAATGAGCAGTTCTTC.

This clone was picked up a small number of times. J is TRBJ1-5 and V is TRBV5-6, with 8 bases fitting TRBD1. V gave up 3 bases and J gave up 6 bases; unmatched junction bases: 8. Germline V gene lookup returns CDR1 SGHDT and CDR2 YYEEEE. This CDR3 has 15 amino acids. CDR3 in DNA: TGTGCCAGCAGCTCGACAGGGGAGGTTGGTCAGCCCCAGCATTTT. Translation: CASSSTGEVGQPQHF.

This sequence joins TRBV4-2 and TRBJ2-7; 10 nucleotides align to TRBD2. Germline V gene sequence: CDR1 LGHNA, CDR2 YNFKEQ. Unmatched junction bases numbered 2, after V lost 0 bases and J lost 6 bases. This CDR3 region has 14 residues. The CDR3 DNA reads as TGTGCCAGCAGCCAAGAACTAGCGGGAACCGAGCAGTACTTC. Protein product: CASSQELAGTEQYF.

CDR3 amino acids: CASIWTPSGELFF. CDR3 sequence (DNA): TGTGCCAGCATCTGGACTCCTTCCGGGGAGCTGTTTTTT. The chain couples TRBV2 to TRBJ2-2; TRBD2 is a possible D gene (5 bases). Between the trimmed V and J ends, which lost 7 bases and 6 bases, there was a span of 12 bases. From germline, CDR1 is SNHLY and CDR2 FYNNEI. CDR3 length: 13 amino acids.

This clone was recorded a few times. The genes are TRBV7-2 and TRBJ1-1; the D gene is possibly TRBD1 (6 bases). The CDR3 totals 18 residues. The germline V gene encodes CDR1 SGHTA and CDR2 FQGNSA. V shed 2 bases and J shed 6 bases, with 25 bases lying between them. The CDR3 DNA reads TGTGCCAGCAGCTTAAGGTCGTTGGGACAAATTCGATTCGCTGAAGCTTTCTTT. Its protein is CASSLRSLGQIRFAEAFF. The full variable domain, rest sourced from reference TRBV7-2 and TRBJ1-1, is GAGVSQSPSNKVTEKGKDVELRCDPISGHTALYWYRQSLGQGLEFLIYFQGNSAPDKSGLPSDRFSAERTGGSVSTLTIQRTQQEDSAVYLCASSLRSLGQIRFAEAFFGQGTRLTVV.

This clone appeared a single time. The chain couples TRBV7-9 to TRBJ2-7; D gene uncertain. Trimming took 7 bases from V and 4 from J, leaving 14 bases between them. CDR1 and CDR2 from the germline V gene are SEHNR and FQNEAQ (reference sequence). This CDR3 is built from 13 residues. In nucleotides, the CDR3 is TGTGCCAGCACTCCGCCACCCGGTTACGAGCAGTACTTC. Its protein is CASTPPPGYEQYF.

In its sample, this clone was seen a few times. The chain uses TRBV4-1 and TRBJ1-2; a weak D match, TRBD1 (5 bases). With 4 bases removed from V and 4 bases from J, the gap between germline ends came to 16 bases. Germline lookup yields CDR1 MGHRA and CDR2 YSYEKL. This CDR3 region has 15 residues. The CDR3 region is CASSPPRQGGYGYTF. CDR3 nucleotide sequence: TGCGCCAGCAGCCCCCCCCGGCAGGGAGGCTATGGCTACACCTTC.

V gene TRBV6-6 combines with J gene TRBJ1-1, with 9 bases that match TRBD1. Germline V CDR1 and CDR2: MNHNY, SVGAGI (reference sequence). The CDR3 length is 15 residues. The J segment lost 0 bases and the V segment lost 8 bases, leaving 7 bases of the junction unmatched. Here the CDR3 reads CASLLDRGMNTEAFF. The CDR3 coding sequence is TGTGCCAGCCTATTGGACAGGGGTATGAACACTGAAGCTTTCTTT.

The rearrangement uses TRBV6-1 and TRBJ2-5; unclear D gene. Trimming removed 1 base from V and 6 bases from J, with 9 bases in between. This CDR3 is built from 13 residues. Germline CDR1 reads MNHNS; CDR2 reads SASEGT. In nucleotides, the CDR3 is TGTGCCAGCAGTGAAGTGAGAGGAAAGACCCAGTACTTC. Translating it yields CASSEVRGKTQYF.

The chain couples TRBV2 to TRBJ2-7; 15 bases match TRBD2. J gave up 1 base and V 4 bases, and 5 bases lay outside the gene matches. The CDR3 totals 17 residues. CDR1 and CDR2 from the germline V gene are SNHLY and FYNNEI. CDR3 sequence: CASSGRTSGGASYEQYF. The DNA for the CDR3 is TGTGCCAGCAGTGGACGGACTAGCGGGGGGGCATCCTACGAGCAGTACTTC.

The CDR3 nucleotides are TGTGCCAGCGCATCATTGAGCTCCTACAATGAGCAGTTCTTC. It codes for CASASLSSYNEQFF. The rearrangement links TRBV7-2 to TRBJ2-1; D is unclear. The CDR3 spans 14 residues. Germline CDR1 and CDR2: SGHTA and FQGNSA. Trimming stripped 8 bases from V and 0 bases from J, with 11 bases between.

CDR3 bases: TGTGCCAGCTCGCCGACAGAGGGCTACACCTTC. It specifies CASSPTEGYTF. The chain employs TRBV18 and TRBJ1-2, with D perhaps matching TRBD1 (5 bases). Looked up from germline, CDR1 is KGHSH and CDR2 is LQKENI. The CDR3 consists of 11 residues. The V end was cut by 6 bases, the J end by 8 bases, with 10 bases between.

This clone was recorded once. V and J are TRBV7-8 and TRBJ1-2, with D unresolved. CDR1 is SGHVS and CDR2 is FQNEAQ in the germline V gene. The CDR3 spans 15 residues. Trimming stripped 3 bases from V and 4 bases from J, with 15 bases between. CDR3 residues: CASSFEPGVGYGYTF. The CDR3 nucleotides are TGTGCCAGCAGCTTTGAACCCGGAGTAGGCTATGGCTACACCTTC.

Note on this clone: Other DNA sequences in the sample encode the same CDR3. The rearrangement uses TRBV28 and TRBJ1-5, with TRBD1 identical over 9 bases. Germline CDR1 MDHEN, CDR2 SYDVKM. The CDR3 length is 14 residues. J gave up 4 bases and V 4 bases, and 2 bases lay outside the gene matches. The CDR3 sequence: CASSSGQGNQPQHF. CDR3 sequence (DNA): TGTGCCAGCAGTTCAGGACAGGGGAATCAGCCCCAGCATTTT.

The chain has TRBV25-1 and TRBJ1-4, with a possible D match to TRBD1 (6 bases). With 6 bases removed from V and 8 bases from J, the gap between germline ends came to 19 bases. Germline CDR1 reads MGHDK; CDR2 reads SYGVNS. The CDR3 covers 15 residues. CDR3 loop: CASSRSIGDTEKLFF. CDR3 in DNA: TGTGCCAGCAGCCGAAGTATCGGGGACACAGAAAAACTGTTTTTT.

The chain joins TRBV9 to TRBJ2-1, with a weak D call TRBD2 (6 bases). CDR3 size: 16 residues. Germline CDR1 is SGDLS and CDR2 is YYNGEE. Trimming shortened V by 0 bases and J by 2 bases, and 12 bases separated the two germline ends. CDR3: CASSVANGRTYNEQFF. DNA for the CDR3: TGTGCCAGCAGCGTAGCTAACGGGAGAACCTACAATGAGCAGTTCTTC.

The V and J genes are TRBV29-1 and TRBJ1-2, with D perhaps matching TRBD1 (6 bases). Germline values: CDR1 SQVTM, CDR2 ANQGSEA. The V gene lost 2 bases and the J gene lost 3 bases, with 13 bases spanning the gap. The CDR3 extends over 14 amino acids. The chain's CDR3 is CSVEKQGSDYGYTF. The CDR3 DNA sequence: TGCAGCGTTGAAAAGCAGGGGAGTGACTATGGCTACACCTTC.

This clone was detected a few times. This chain connects TRBV27 to TRBJ1-4; 8 bases are shared with TRBD1. Trimming at V came to 6 bases and at J to 8 bases, leaving 11 bases not matched to a gene. Germline assignment: CDR1 MNHEY and CDR2 SMNVEV (reference sequence). The CDR3 length is 15 residues. The CDR3 sequence is CASRTGEVLGEKLFF. CDR3 sequence (DNA): TGTGCCAGCAGGACAGGGGAGGTTTTAGGAGAAAAACTGTTTTTT.

This clone turned up a few times. The chain is built from TRBV3-1 (or the pseudogene TRBV3-2) and TRBJ2-5; the D gene is possibly TRBD2 (5 bases). Between the trimmed V and J ends, which lost 0 bases and 4 bases, there was a span of 18 bases. This CDR3 has 17 amino acids. Per germline, CDR1 LGHDT and CDR2 YNNKEL (reference sequence). This CDR3 reads CASSQEVGAAGRETQYF. CDR3 bases: TGTGCCAGCAGCCAAGAGGTCGGAGCGGCGGGTCGAGAGACCCAGTACTTC.

This sequence joins TRBV6-1 and TRBJ2-7; D may be TRBD1 (6 bases). Trimming removed 1 base at V and 1 base at J, with 11 bases between. Germline V lookup: CDR1 MNHNS, CDR2 SASEGT. The CDR3 extends over 15 amino acids. The CDR3 DNA sequence: TGTGCCAGCAGTGAAGGGGGGCCGGGATCCTACGAGCAGTACTTC. Its translation: CASSEGGPGSYEQYF.

This clone was counted a single time. The J gene is TRBJ1-1, the V gene TRBV27; D call uncertain. V was pared by 1 base and J by 3 bases, with 9 bases between. The CDR3 is made up of 14 amino acids. CDR1 is MNHEY and CDR2 is SMNVEV in the germline V gene (reference sequence). Here the CDR3 reads CASSLLVSDTEAFF. The CDR3 nucleotides are TGTGCCAGCAGTTTATTGGTAAGCGACACTGAAGCTTTCTTT.